Listed below are T cell receptor beta chains from one sample, sequenced in a study of identical twins. A single record per CDR3 protein comes from TCRdb applying MiXCR to the 5' RACE reads. The sample gives about 470,000 distinct CDR3 sequences, 20% to 25% of which show up once; about 3% is in the top ten. Separately, the same data were catalogued under a study of T cells expressing NK-cell markers.

Sequenced input: CD4+ T cells sorted from blood. The receptors stem from a woman between 18 and 29 years old in good health. Both conserved end residues are part of each CDR3. D genes are given only for firm matches. The listing skips clone size in some rows; elsewhere it reads once, few, many or a size class.

CASSPVEFGYYEQYF,TGTGCCAGCAGTCCAGTCGAGTTTGGGTACTACGAGCAGTACTTC,TRBV27,TRBJ2-7,.,15,.
CASSFIKAGGETQYF,TGCGCCAGCAGCTTTATCAAAGCGGGAGGAGAGACCCAGTACTTC,TRBV5-1,TRBJ2-5,TRBD2,15,few
CASSPQQGNTEAFF,TGTGCCAGCTCACCACAACAGGGGAACACTGAAGCTTTCTTT,TRBV18,TRBJ1-1,.,14,few
CSVLRDLDYGYTF,TGCAGCGTTCTCCGGGACCTCGACTATGGCTACACCTTC,TRBV29-1,TRBJ1-2,.,13,.
CAITPTSGGPSPTDTQYF,TGTGCCATCACCCCGACTAGCGGGGGGCCTTCCCCCACAGATACGCAGTATTTT,TRBV10-3,TRBJ2-3,TRBD2,18,.
CASSLEGTSTEAFF,TGCGCCAGCAGTTTGGAAGGGACCAGCACTGAAGCTTTCTTT,TRBV5-1,TRBJ1-1,.,14,.
CASSHDQPQHF,TGTGCCAGCAGTCATGATCAGCCCCAGCATTTT,TRBV12-3/TRBV12-4,TRBJ1-5,.,11,.
CASSPPTGTTDTQYF,TGCGCCAGCAGCCCCCCGACAGGGACCACAGATACGCAGTATTTT,TRBV5-1,TRBJ2-3,TRBD1,15,few
CASSGSSGREQFF,TGTGCCAGCAGTGGCTCTAGCGGACGAGAGCAGTTCTTC,TRBV12-3/TRBV12-4,TRBJ2-1,TRBD2,13,.
CASNQGSGELFF,TGTGCCAGCAACCAGGGGTCCGGGGAGCTGTTTTTT,TRBV7-2,TRBJ2-2,.,12,.
CSARGLGLGYGYTF,TGCAGTGCTAGAGGTCTCGGGCTGGGCTATGGCTACACCTTC,TRBV20-1,TRBJ1-2,.,14,.
CAISAGTGYEQYF,TGTGCCATCAGCGCCGGGACTGGCTACGAGCAGTACTTC,TRBV10-3,TRBJ2-7,.,13,few
CASSITRKSHEQYF,TGTGCCAGCAGCATAACTAGAAAGAGCCACGAGCAGTACTTC,TRBV7-2,TRBJ2-7,.,14,.
CSVEGAKEGTQYF,TGCAGCGTTGAAGGGGCAAAAGAGGGGACCCAGTACTTC,TRBV29-1,TRBJ2-5,.,13,few
CSARDSGSYTGELFF,TGCAGTGCTAGAGATAGCGGGTCTTACACCGGGGAGCTGTTTTTT,TRBV20-1,TRBJ2-2,TRBD2,15,few
CASSLQGIADTQYF,TGCGCCAGCAGCTTGCAGGGGATAGCAGATACGCAGTATTTT,TRBV5-1,TRBJ2-3,.,14,.
CSAFERGGGPKETQYF,TGCAGTGCCTTCGAGAGGGGCGGGGGCCCGAAGGAGACCCAGTACTTC,TRBV20-1,TRBJ2-5,.,16,many
CASSLVGARADTQYF,TGCGCCAGCAGCTTGGTGGGGGCGCGGGCAGATACGCAGTATTTT,TRBV5-1,TRBJ2-3,.,15,few
CASSHDRGNQPQHF,TGTGCCAGCAGCCACGACAGGGGCAATCAGCCCCAGCATTTT,TRBV7-9,TRBJ1-5,TRBD1,14,few
CASSRDSVFTF,TGCGCCAGCAGCCGCGACTCGGTATTCACCTTC,TRBV5-1,TRBJ1-2,.,11,once
CASSLRTGGDQPQHF,TGTGCCAGCAGCCTTCGGACAGGGGGCGATCAGCCCCAGCATTTT,TRBV6-1,TRBJ1-5,TRBD1,15,.
CASSLSRWDYGYTF,TGCGCCAGCAGCTTATCCCGTTGGGACTATGGCTACACCTTC,TRBV5-1,TRBJ1-2,.,14,few
CASSSAPHIGDEQYF,TGCGCCAGCAGCTCCGCACCTCACATAGGCGACGAGCAGTACTTC,TRBV5-1,TRBJ2-7,.,15,.
CSARDRDRGFYEQYF,TGCAGTGCTAGAGATCGAGACAGGGGATTTTACGAGCAGTACTTC,TRBV20-1,TRBJ2-7,TRBD1,15,.
CASSLMWERSDTQYF,TGCGCCAGCAGCTTGATGTGGGAGAGGTCAGATACGCAGTATTTT,TRBV5-1,TRBJ2-3,.,15,few
CASSLALGPETQYF,TGTGCCAGCAGCTTAGCGCTCGGTCCCGAGACCCAGTACTTC,TRBV7-2,TRBJ2-5,.,14,.
CATSRGVGISADTQYF,TGTGCCACCAGCAGAGGAGTCGGGATTAGTGCAGATACGCAGTATTTT,TRBV15,TRBJ2-3,.,16,.
CASSPPALNTEAFF,TGTGCCAGCTCACCACCGGCCCTGAACACTGAAGCTTTCTTT,TRBV18,TRBJ1-1,.,14,.
CASGPGLAGGDTQYF,TGTGCCAGCGGCCCCGGGCTAGCGGGAGGAGATACGCAGTATTTT,TRBV5-5,TRBJ2-3,TRBD2,15,.
CASSFRRGDEQFF,TGTGCCAGCAGCTTCCGGCGAGGGGATGAGCAGTTCTTC,TRBV7-3,TRBJ2-1,.,13,.
CSARASALSYNEQFF,TGCAGTGCTAGGGCTAGCGCTCTCTCCTACAATGAGCAGTTCTTC,TRBV20-1,TRBJ2-1,.,15,.
CASSRQGQGDGSAQYF,TGCGCCAGCAGCCGCCAGGGGCAGGGAGACGGAAGCGCGCAGTATTTT,TRBV5-1,TRBJ2-3,.,16,.
CSATQGGVLEKLFF,TGCAGTGCTACACAGGGTGGGGTTCTTGAAAAACTGTTTTTT,TRBV20-1,TRBJ1-4,.,14,.
CASSWGDTEAFF,TGTGCCAGCAGCTGGGGAGACACTGAAGCTTTCTTT,TRBV7-9,TRBJ1-1,.,12,few
CASSYSTPPNGGRDTQYF,TGTGCCAGCAGTTACTCCACCCCCCCGAACGGGGGGCGAGATACGCAGTATTTT,TRBV6-5,TRBJ2-3,.,18,.
CATSRDQYEQYF,TGTGCCACCAGCAGAGATCAATACGAGCAGTACTTC,TRBV15,TRBJ2-7,.,12,.
CAVGREQGSEAFF,TGTGCCGTTGGCCGAGAGCAGGGTTCTGAAGCTTTCTTT,TRBV2,TRBJ1-1,.,13,.
CAGALTNDETQYF,TGTGCCGGAGCCTTGACTAACGATGAGACCCAGTACTTC,TRBV7-6,TRBJ2-5,.,13,few
CASSLGPRNTQYF,TGCGCCAGCAGCCTAGGCCCCCGGAATACGCAGTATTTT,TRBV4-3,TRBJ2-3,.,13,few
CASSFISGPNTGELFF,TGTGCCAGCAGTTTTATTAGCGGTCCGAACACCGGGGAGCTGTTTTTT,TRBV12-3/TRBV12-4,TRBJ2-2,.,16,.
CSGVMGRSYEQYF,TGCAGTGGCGTGATGGGGCGGTCCTACGAGCAGTACTTC,TRBV20-1,TRBJ2-7,.,13,few
CASSSTGTGPTGELFF,TGTGCCAGCAGCTCAACCGGGACAGGGCCCACCGGGGAGCTGTTTTTT,TRBV7-3,TRBJ2-2,TRBD1,16,few
CASSLGTAKNIQYF,TGTGCCAGCAGCTTAGGGACGGCGAAAAACATTCAGTACTTC,TRBV7-8,TRBJ2-4,.,14,once
CAWSKGAYTEAFF,TGTGCCTGGAGTAAAGGGGCCTACACTGAAGCTTTCTTT,TRBV30,TRBJ1-1,.,13,.